These T cell receptor beta chains were read from a single sample in a study of OX40 agonist ivuxolimab in advanced cancers. TCRdb's copy holds only in-frame clones and misses some; the assay was immunoSEQ multiplex PCR. The data hold more than 75,000 clones, with roughly 80% observed a single time. The material was CD4+ or CD8+ T cells sorted from blood, obtained in a trial of the OX40 agonist ivuxolimab. The receptors here all came from an adult with an advanced solid tumor such as melanoma, head and neck, liver or kidney cancer. CDR3s leave out the opening cysteine and the closing phenylalanine or tryptophan. A D gene is named only where the DNA matches it firmly.

>TRBD2|TRBJ2-3|TRBV5-3
ASDAGEGTFGTDTQY
>.|TRBJ1-1|TRBV9
ASSGPYTEAF
>TRBD2|TRBJ2-3|TRBV5-8
ASSSRLAGGHGADTQY
>.|TRBJ2-3|TRBV30
AWSVNSRGLPDTQY
>.|TRBJ2-2|TRBV7-6
ASSLDFNTGELF
>TRBD1|TRBJ1-2|TRBV4-1
ASSQETGEHFYGYT
>.|TRBJ1-2|TRBV30
AWSKSILRYGYT
>TRBD1|TRBJ2-7|TRBV2
ASGTGGNEQY
>.|TRBJ1-2|TRBV9
ASSGRDSNYGYT
>TRBD2|TRBJ2-3|TRBV7-9
ASSKGLAGDTQY
>.|TRBJ2-1|TRBV15
ATSRGRMGGDNEQF
>.|TRBJ2-1|TRBV7-9
ASSLGGGPVPYNEQF
>.|TRBJ1-6|TRBV7-2
ASSLVYPPRRLD
>TRBD1|TRBJ1-4|TRBV12-5
ASGLWDSEKLF
>.|TRBJ1-1|TRBV15
ATSRDPHPSFF
>TRBD1|TRBJ1-1|TRBV19
ASKGQGDTEAF
>TRBD1|TRBJ2-7|TRBV6-5
ASSYRDRGSYEQY
>.|TRBJ2-3|TRBV11-2
ASSLGGGPLPSTDTQY
>.|TRBJ2-5|TRBV7-7
ASSQTTGGETQY
>TRBD2|TRBJ2-2|TRBV27
ASGDSGGRHGELF
>.|TRBJ1-3|TRBV6-1
ASSRDRDGNTIY
>.|TRBJ2-7|TRBV11-2
ASSLISHNEQY
>TRBD1|TRBJ2-2|TRBV15
ATSRDIVQGVGNTGELF
>.|TRBJ1-1|TRBV27
ASSFTGYTEAF
>.|TRBJ1-1|TRBV19
ASIPEGRDEAF
>TRBD1|TRBJ1-4|TRBV5-1
ASSWEGTGGEKLF
>TRBD2|TRBJ2-1|TRBV19
ASTMGGWDSDNEQF
>TRBD1|TRBJ2-7|TRBV14
ASSPDRDEYEQY
>TRBD1|TRBJ1-1|TRBV7-9
ASSLGTVEAF
>.|TRBJ1-5|TRBV6-1
ASRETPNQPQH
>TRBD1|TRBJ2-5|TRBV7-9
ASSLATGNLETQY
>.|TRBJ2-2|TRBV7-2
ASSPQGGTNTGELF
>TRBD1|TRBJ1-1|TRBV19
ASSMHRGMNTEAF
>.|TRBJ1-3|TRBV6-1
ASSEGSGNTIY
>.|TRBJ2-3|TRBV5-1
ASSFAGQEEY
>TRBD1|TRBJ2-7|TRBV5-6
ASSLSDRWDEQY
>.|TRBJ1-1|TRBV5-4
ASSHRVLNTEAF
>TRBD1|TRBJ2-7|TRBV19
ASSIVLDRGYEQY